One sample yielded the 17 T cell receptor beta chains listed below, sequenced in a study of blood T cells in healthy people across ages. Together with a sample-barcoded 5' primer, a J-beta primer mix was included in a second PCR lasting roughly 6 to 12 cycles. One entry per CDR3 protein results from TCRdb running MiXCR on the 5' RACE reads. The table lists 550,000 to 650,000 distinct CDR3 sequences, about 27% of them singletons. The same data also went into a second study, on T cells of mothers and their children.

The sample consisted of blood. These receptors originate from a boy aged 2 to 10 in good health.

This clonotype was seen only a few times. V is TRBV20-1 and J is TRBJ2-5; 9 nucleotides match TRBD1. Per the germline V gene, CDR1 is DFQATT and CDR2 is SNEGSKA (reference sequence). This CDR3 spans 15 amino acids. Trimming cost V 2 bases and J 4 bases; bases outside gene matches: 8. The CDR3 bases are TGCAGTGCTAGAAAACCGGGACAGGGTCGAGAGACCCAGTACTTC. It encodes CSARKPGQGRETQYF.

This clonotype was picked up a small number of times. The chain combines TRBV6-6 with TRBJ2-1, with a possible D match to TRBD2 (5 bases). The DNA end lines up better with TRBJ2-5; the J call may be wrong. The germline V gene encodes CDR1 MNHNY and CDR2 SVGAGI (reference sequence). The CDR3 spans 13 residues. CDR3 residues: CASRLDRRGTQYF. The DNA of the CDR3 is TGTGCCAGCAGATTGGACCGTCGGGGGACCCAGTACTTC.

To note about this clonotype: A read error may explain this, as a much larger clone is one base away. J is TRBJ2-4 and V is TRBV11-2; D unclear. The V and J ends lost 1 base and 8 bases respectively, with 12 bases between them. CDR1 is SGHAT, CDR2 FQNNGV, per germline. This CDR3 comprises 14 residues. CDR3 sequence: CASSLGQDEHIQYF. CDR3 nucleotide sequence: TGTGCCAGCAGCTTAGGGCAGGATGAACACATTCAGTACTTC.

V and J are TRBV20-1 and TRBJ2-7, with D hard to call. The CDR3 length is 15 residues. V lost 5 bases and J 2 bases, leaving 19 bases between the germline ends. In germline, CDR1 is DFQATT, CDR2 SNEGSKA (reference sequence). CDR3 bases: TGCAGTGCTCTTCCGCCGGCAGGTTCCACCTACGAGCAGTACTTC. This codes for CSALPPAGSTYEQYF.

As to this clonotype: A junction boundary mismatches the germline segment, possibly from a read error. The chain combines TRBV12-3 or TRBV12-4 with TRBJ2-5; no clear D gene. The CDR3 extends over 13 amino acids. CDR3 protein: CAGSSPPQETQYF. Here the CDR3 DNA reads TGTGCCGGCAGTTCCCCTCCCCAGGAGACCCAGTACTTC.

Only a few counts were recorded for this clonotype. CDR3 loop: CASSQGNRENEQYF. For the CDR3, the DNA is TGTGCCAGCAGCCAAGGGAACAGGGAAAACGAGCAGTACTTC. This chain joins TRBV14 and TRBJ2-5; the D gene is possibly TRBD1 (6 bases). The J call is in doubt because the DNA end fits TRBJ2-7 better. The CDR3 has 14 residues. Germline V gene data show CDR1 as SGHDN and CDR2 as FVKESK.

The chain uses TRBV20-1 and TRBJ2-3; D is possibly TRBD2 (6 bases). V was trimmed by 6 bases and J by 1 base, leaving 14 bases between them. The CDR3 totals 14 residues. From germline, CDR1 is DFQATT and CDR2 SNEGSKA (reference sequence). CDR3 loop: CSAPPASGTDTQYF. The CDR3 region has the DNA TGCAGTGCCCCCCCGGCTAGCGGCACAGATACGCAGTATTTT.

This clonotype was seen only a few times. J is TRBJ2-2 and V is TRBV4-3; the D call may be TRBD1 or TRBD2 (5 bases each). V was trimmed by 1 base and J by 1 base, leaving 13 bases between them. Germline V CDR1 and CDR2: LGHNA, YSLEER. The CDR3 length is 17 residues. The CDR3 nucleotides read TGCGCCAGCAGCCAAGCGTCCCGGGGCATGAACACCGGGGAGCTGTTTTTT. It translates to CASSQASRGMNTGELFF.

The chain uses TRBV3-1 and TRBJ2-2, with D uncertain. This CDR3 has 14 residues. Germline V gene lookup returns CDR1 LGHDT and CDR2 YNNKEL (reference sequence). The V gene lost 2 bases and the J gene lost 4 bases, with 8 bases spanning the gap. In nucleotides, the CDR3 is TGTGCCAGCAGCCAAACTTCTACCACCGGGGAGCTGTTTTTT. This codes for CASSQTSTTGELFF. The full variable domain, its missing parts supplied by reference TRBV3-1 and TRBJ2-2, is DTAVSQTPKYLVTQMGNDKSIKCEQNLGHDTMYWYKQDSKKFLKIMFSYNNKELIINETVPNRFSPKSPDKAHLNLHINSLELGDSAVYFCASSQTSTTGELFFGEGSRLTVL.

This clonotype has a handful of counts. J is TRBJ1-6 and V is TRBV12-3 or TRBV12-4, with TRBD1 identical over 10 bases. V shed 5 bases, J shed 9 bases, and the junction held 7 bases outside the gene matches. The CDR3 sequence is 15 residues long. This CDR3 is CASSATGTGVSPLHF. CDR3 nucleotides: TGTGCCAGCAGTGCTACCGGGACAGGGGTTTCACCCCTCCACTTT.

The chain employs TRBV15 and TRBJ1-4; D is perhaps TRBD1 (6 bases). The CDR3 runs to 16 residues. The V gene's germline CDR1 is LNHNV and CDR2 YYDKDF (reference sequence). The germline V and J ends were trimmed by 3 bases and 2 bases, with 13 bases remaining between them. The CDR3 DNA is TGTGCCACCAGCAGCCCACGAGGACAGACTAATGAAAAACTGTTTTTT. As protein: CATSSPRGQTNEKLFF.

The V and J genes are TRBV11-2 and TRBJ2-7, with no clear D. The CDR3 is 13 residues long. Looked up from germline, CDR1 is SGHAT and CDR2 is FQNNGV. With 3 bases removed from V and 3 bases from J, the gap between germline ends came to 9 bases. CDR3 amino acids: CASSFGSGYEQYF. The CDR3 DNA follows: TGTGCCAGCAGCTTCGGGTCTGGCTACGAGCAGTACTTC.

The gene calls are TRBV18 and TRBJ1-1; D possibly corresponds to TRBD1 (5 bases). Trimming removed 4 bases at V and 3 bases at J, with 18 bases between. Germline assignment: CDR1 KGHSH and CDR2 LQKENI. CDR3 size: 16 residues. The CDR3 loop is CASSRGSATGDTEAFF. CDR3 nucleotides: TGTGCCAGCTCACGCGGGTCGGCAACAGGCGACACTGAAGCTTTCTTT. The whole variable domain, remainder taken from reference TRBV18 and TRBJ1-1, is NAGVMQNPRHLVRRRGQEARLRCSPMKGHSHVYWYRQLPEEGLKFMVYLQKENIIDESGMPKERFSAEFPKEGPSILRIQQVVRGDSAAYFCASSRGSATGDTEAFFGQGTRLTVV.

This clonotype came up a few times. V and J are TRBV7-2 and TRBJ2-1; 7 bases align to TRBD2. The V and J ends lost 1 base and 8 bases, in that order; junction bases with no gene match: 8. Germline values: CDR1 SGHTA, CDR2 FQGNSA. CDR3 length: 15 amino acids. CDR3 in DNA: TGTGCCAGCAGCTTAGGAGGGGAGGGCCCGGATGAGCAGTTCTTC. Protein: CASSLGGEGPDEQFF.

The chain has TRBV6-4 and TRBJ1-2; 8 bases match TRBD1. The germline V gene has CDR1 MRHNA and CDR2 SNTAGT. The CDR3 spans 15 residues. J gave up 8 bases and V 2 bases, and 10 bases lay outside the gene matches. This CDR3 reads CASSDGQGGTRGYTF. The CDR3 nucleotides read TGTGCCAGCAGTGACGGACAGGGCGGAACTCGCGGCTACACCTTC.

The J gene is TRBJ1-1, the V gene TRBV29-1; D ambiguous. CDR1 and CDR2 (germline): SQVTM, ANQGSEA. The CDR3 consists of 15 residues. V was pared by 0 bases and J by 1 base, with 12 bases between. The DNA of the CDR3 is TGCAGCGTTGAAGATATAGGAACCTGGAACACTGAAGCTTTCTTT. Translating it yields CSVEDIGTWNTEAFF.

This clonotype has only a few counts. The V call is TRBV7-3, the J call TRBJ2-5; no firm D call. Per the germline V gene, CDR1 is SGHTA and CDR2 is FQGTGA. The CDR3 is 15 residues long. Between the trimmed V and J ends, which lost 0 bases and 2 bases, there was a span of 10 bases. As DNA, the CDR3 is TGTGCCAGCAGCTTAACAAGAAACCGACAAGAGACCCAGTACTTC. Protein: CASSLTRNRQETQYF.